This is a list of T cell receptor beta chains from one sample in a study of blood T cell repertoires in COVID-19. Some clones are missing from TCRdb's copy, which holds only in-frame ones; the method was immunoSEQ multiplex PCR. The repertoire holds more than 150,000 clones, around four fifths seen once, with 5.2% in the top ten. The sequenced sample consisted of peripheral blood. These receptor sequences come from a woman aged 25-40 years with acute or convalescent COVID-19. Both conserved end residues are part of each CDR3. The D gene is left open where the match is weak. The listing skips clone size in some rows; elsewhere it reads once, few, many or a size class.

-	TRBV20-1	TRBD2	TRBJ2-3	TGCAGTGCTAGTCTAGCGGGGGTTAGCACAGATACGCAGTATTTT	CSASLAGVSTDTQYF
-	TRBV29-1	TRBD1	TRBJ1-3	TGCAGCGTTGTGAGGACAGGGGCTGGAAACACCATATATTTT	CSVVRTGAGNTIYF
-	TRBV6-5	TRBD1	TRBJ2-3	TGTGCCATCCGGGACAGCTTCACAGATACGCAGTATTTT	CAIRDSFTDTQYF
-	TRBV15	-	TRBJ1-2	TGTGCCACCAGCAGACCAACAGATAATGGCTACACCTTC	CATSRPTDNGYTF
-	TRBV3-1/TRBV3-2	-	TRBJ1-3	TGTGCCAGCAGTCAAAAGGCGGACACCATATATTTT	CASSQKADTIYF
-	TRBV10-3	TRBD1	TRBJ2-5	TGTGCCACTTTCCAAACAGGGGCGGAGACCCAGTACTTC	CATFQTGAETQYF
once	TRBV4-1	-	TRBJ2-3	TGCGCCAGCAGCTCTCGGGGAGGAGGGACAGATACGCAGTATTTT	CASSSRGGGTDTQYF
-	TRBV27	TRBD1	TRBJ2-1	TGTGCCAGCAGTTTATTGGGAGGACAGGGACTCTACAATGAGCAGTTCTTC	CASSLLGGQGLYNEQFF
-	TRBV28	-	TRBJ1-4	TGTGCCAGCAGTTCCCAAGGGGTGAACGGTCGAAAACTGTTTTTT	CASSSQGVNGRKLFF
-	TRBV6-5	-	TRBJ2-3	TGTGCCAGCAGTCAGCGGACCACAGATACGCAGTATTTT	CASSQRTTDTQYF
-	TRBV7-8	-	TRBJ1-3	TGTGCCAGCAGCTTAAAAGGAGGCTCTGGAAACACCATATATTTT	CASSLKGGSGNTIYF
once	TRBV4-2	-	TRBJ2-1	TGTGCCAGCAGCCCCGCCTCCAGGGCTAATGAGCAGTTCTTC	CASSPASRANEQFF
-	TRBV7-2	TRBD2	TRBJ2-7	TGTGCCAGCAGCTTAGGAGCGGGGAAATATTACGAGCAGTACTTC	CASSLGAGKYYEQYF
-	TRBV5-5	TRBD1	TRBJ2-7	TGTGCCAGCAGCTTGGGTGGGACAGGGGGAAGGTACGAGCAGTACTTC	CASSLGGTGGRYEQYF
-	TRBV7-2	-	TRBJ1-1	TGTGCCAGCAGCCTTCAAGTGTATTCCGGAGCTTTCTTT	CASSLQVYSGAFF
-	TRBV14	-	TRBJ1-2	TGTGCCAGCAGCCAAGACTTACAAGGTTGGAGTGGCTACACCTTC	CASSQDLQGWSGYTF
-	TRBV5-4	-	TRBJ1-6	TGTGCCAGCAGCTTGCCGGACAGTTATAATTCACCCCTCCACTTT	CASSLPDSYNSPLHF
-	TRBV19	TRBD1	TRBJ1-2	TGTGCCAGTAGTATTGGGACAGGGGGGGCTACTAACTATGGCTACACCTTC	CASSIGTGGATNYGYTF
-	TRBV5-5	TRBD1	TRBJ1-2	TGTGCCAGCAGCTATGGGGTACAGGGGGACACCTTC	CASSYGVQGDTF
-	TRBV6-2/TRBV6-3	-	TRBJ1-5	TGTGCCAGCAGTCTAAATTCGGGGGCGGGGGGCAATCAGCCCCAGCATTTT	CASSLNSGAGGNQPQHF
-	TRBV9	-	TRBJ1-3	TGTGCCAGCAGCGGCGGCGGGGGTTCAGGAAACACCATATATTTT	CASSGGGGSGNTIYF
-	TRBV28	TRBD1	TRBJ1-2	TGTGCCAGCAGTTTAGTAATGACAGGGAGGAAGAACTATGGCTACACCTTC	CASSLVMTGRKNYGYTF
-	TRBV10-2	TRBD2	TRBJ2-7	TGCGCCAGCAGTGTCGGCGGGAGCTCCTACGAGCAGTACTTC	CASSVGGSSYEQYF
-	TRBV28	TRBD1	TRBJ1-4	TGTGCCAGCAGTTTACCCGACAGGGAGTATGATGAAAAACTGTTTTTT	CASSLPDREYDEKLFF
-	TRBV10-3	TRBD2	TRBJ2-2	TGTGCCATCAGTGAAAGCGGGGGCGCCGCCACCGGGGAGCTGTTTTTT	CAISESGGAATGELFF
-	TRBV30	-	TRBJ2-7	TGTGCCGGGGGCCTTTACGAGCAGTACTTC	CAGGLYEQYF
-	TRBV7-9	-	TRBJ2-3	TGTGCCAGCAGCAGCGTCAGAGATACGCAGTATTTT	CASSSVRDTQYF
-	TRBV5-1	-	TRBJ1-4	TGCGCCAGCAGCTTCGGGGGGTCGACGGAAAAACTGTTTTTT	CASSFGGSTEKLFF
-	TRBV5-4	TRBD2	TRBJ2-5	TGTGCCAGCAGCTTGTACTCGACTAGCGGAAAGGGGACCCAGTACTTC	CASSLYSTSGKGTQYF
-	TRBV5-4	TRBD2	TRBJ2-3	TGTGCCAGCAGCCCCCCGGGGGGGGCCGGGTCAGATACGCAGTATTTT	CASSPPGGAGSDTQYF
-	TRBV6-1	-	TRBJ1-6	TGTGCCAGCAGTGAACCCACAGGCCAGAACCATAATTCACCCCTCCACTTT	CASSEPTGQNHNSPLHF
-	TRBV7-2	TRBD1	TRBJ1-5	TGTGCCAGCAGCTTAGGGTGGACAGGGGGTCAGCCCCAGCATTTT	CASSLGWTGGQPQHF
few	TRBV19	-	TRBJ1-4	TGTGCCAGTAGTATAGCAACGGCAACTAATGAAAAACTGTTTTTT	CASSIATATNEKLFF
-	TRBV7-6	-	TRBJ2-3	TGTGCCAGCAGAAGTCGCCGCGGGAGCACAGATACGCAGTATTTT	CASRSRRGSTDTQYF
once	TRBV6-6	TRBD2	TRBJ2-5	TGTGCCAGCAGCGGAGGACTAGCGGGGGACCAAGAGACCCAGTACTTC	CASSGGLAGDQETQYF
-	TRBV10-3	TRBD2	TRBJ2-7	TGTGCCATCAGTAATTACGCCGGGACTAGCGGGAGGGAGCAGTACTTC	CAISNYAGTSGREQYF
few	TRBV6-2/TRBV6-3	TRBD1	TRBJ2-5	TGTGCCAGCAGTGACAGGGCTTGGCAGACCCAGTACTTC	CASSDRAWQTQYF